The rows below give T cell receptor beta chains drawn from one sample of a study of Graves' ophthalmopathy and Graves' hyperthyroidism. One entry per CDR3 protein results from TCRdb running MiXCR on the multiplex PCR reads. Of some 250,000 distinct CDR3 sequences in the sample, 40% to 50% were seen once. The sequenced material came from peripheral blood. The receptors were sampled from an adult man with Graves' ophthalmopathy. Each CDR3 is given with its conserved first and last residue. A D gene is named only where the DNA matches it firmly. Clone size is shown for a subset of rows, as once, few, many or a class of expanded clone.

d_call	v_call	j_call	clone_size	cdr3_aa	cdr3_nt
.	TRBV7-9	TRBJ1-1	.	CASIVDGLNTEAFF	TGTGCCAGCATCGTGGACGGCTTGAACACTGAAGCTTTCTTT
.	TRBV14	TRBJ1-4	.	CASSQDRGRTNEKLFF	TGTGCCAGCAGCCAAGATCGAGGGCGAACTAATGAAAAACTGTTTTTT
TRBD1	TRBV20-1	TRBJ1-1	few	CSARTGAIPEAFF	TGCAGTGCCCGGACAGGGGCCATTCCTGAAGCTTTCTTT
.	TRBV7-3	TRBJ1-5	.	CASSSPGTNSNQPQHF	TGTGCCAGCAGCTCACCGGGGACAAATAGCAATCAGCCCCAGCATTTT
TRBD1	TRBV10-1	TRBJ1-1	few	CASSGQGFTEAFF	TGCGCCAGCAGCGGACAGGGGTTTACTGAAGCTTTCTTT
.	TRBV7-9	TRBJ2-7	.	CASSFGGSEQYF	TGTGCCAGCAGCTTTGGGGGAAGCGAGCAGTACTTC
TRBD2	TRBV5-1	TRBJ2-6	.	CASSLTILAGANVLTF	TGCGCCAGCAGCTTGACGATACTAGCGGGAGCCAACGTCCTGACTTTC
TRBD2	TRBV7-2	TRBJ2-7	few	CASSRTTGGSSYEQYF	TGTGCCAGCAGCCGCACGACGGGAGGGAGCTCCTACGAGCAGTACTTC
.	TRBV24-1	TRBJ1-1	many	CATSDSLQVGAFF	TGTGCCACCAGTGACTCGCTGCAGGTGGGAGCTTTCTTT
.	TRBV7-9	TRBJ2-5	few	CASSHRPGAETQYF	TGTGCCAGCAGCCACAGACCTGGGGCAGAGACCCAGTACTTC
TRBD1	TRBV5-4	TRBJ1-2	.	CASSLQGGGFYGYTF	TGTGCCAGCAGCTTACAGGGGGGAGGGTTCTATGGCTACACCTTC
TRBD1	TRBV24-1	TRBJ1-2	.	CATSGLRSQGEDGYTF	TGTGCCACCAGTGGCCTCCGGTCACAGGGGGAGGATGGCTACACCTTC
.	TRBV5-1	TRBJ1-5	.	CASSPQGSQPQHF	TGCGCCAGCAGCCCACAGGGTAGTCAGCCCCAGCATTTT
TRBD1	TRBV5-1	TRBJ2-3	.	CASRTGQITDTQYF	TGCGCCAGCAGGACGGGACAGATCACAGATACGCAGTATTTT
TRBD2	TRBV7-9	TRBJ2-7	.	CASSSSGGPGYEQYF	TGTGCTAGCAGCTCCAGCGGGGGCCCCGGCTACGAGCAGTACTTC
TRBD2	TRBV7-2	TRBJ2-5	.	CASSLGLAGKETQYF	TGTGCCAGCAGCTTAGGACTAGCGGGGAAAGAGACCCAGTACTTC
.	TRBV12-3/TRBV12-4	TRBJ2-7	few	CASSLTVPGEQYF	TGTGCCAGCAGTCTGACAGTTCCCGGCGAGCAGTACTTC
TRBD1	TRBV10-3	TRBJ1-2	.	CATRPGTENYGYTF	TGTGCCACCCGTCCCGGGACAGAGAACTATGGCTACACCTTC
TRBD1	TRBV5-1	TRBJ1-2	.	CASSFGDRDADTF	TGCGCCAGCAGCTTCGGGGACAGGGACGCGGACACCTTC
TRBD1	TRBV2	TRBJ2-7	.	CASSDGLLQGDEQYF	TGTGCCAGCAGTGACGGCCTCTTACAGGGGGACGAGCAGTACTTC
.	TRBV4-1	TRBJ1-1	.	CASSQERPGAPYDTEAFF	TGCGCCAGCAGCCAAGAGCGCCCGGGGGCCCCCTATGACACTGAAGCTTTCTTT
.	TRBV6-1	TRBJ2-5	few	CASSERAAQETQYF	TGTGCCAGCAGTGAACGGGCAGCCCAAGAGACCCAGTACTTC
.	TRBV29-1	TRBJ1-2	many	CSVVTGWIGYTF	TGCAGCGTTGTTACTGGGTGGATCGGCTACACCTTC
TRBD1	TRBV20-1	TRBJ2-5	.	CSASILGDSQETQYF	TGCAGTGCTAGTATACTGGGGGACAGCCAAGAGACCCAGTACTTC
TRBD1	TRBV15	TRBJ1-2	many	CATSGQGAIGYTF	TGTGCCACCAGCGGTCAGGGGGCGATTGGCTACACCTTC
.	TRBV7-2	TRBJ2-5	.	CASSPGGTEMETQYF	TGTGCCAGCAGCCCCGGGGGTACAGAGATGGAGACCCAGTACTTC
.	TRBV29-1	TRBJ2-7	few	CSVEAGWGSSYEQYF	TGCAGCGTTGAAGCGGGGTGGGGGAGCTCCTACGAGCAGTACTTC
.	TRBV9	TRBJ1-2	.	CASSGTTGRFRYGYTF	TGTGCCAGCAGCGGGACCACAGGGAGGTTCCGCTATGGCTACACCTTC
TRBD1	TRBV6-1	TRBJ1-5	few	CASSTTGTGFGNQPQHF	TGTGCCAGCAGTACTACCGGGACAGGCTTTGGCAATCAGCCCCAGCATTTT
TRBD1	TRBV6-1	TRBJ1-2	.	CASSPGQGTGYTF	TGTGCCAGCAGTCCGGGACAGGGTACAGGCTACACCTTC
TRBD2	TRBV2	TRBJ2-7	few	CASRGLAGDYEQYF	TGTGCCAGCAGGGGACTAGCGGGGGACTACGAGCAGTACTTC
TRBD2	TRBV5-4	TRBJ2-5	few	CASWVAGSAETQYF	TGTGCCAGCTGGGTAGCGGGGAGCGCAGAGACCCAGTACTTC
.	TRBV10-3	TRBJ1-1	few	CAISSLGGQGGEDTEAFF	TGTGCCATCAGTTCCCTTGGGGGGCAGGGCGGAGAAGACACTGAAGCTTTCTTT
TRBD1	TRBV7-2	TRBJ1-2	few	CASSSRTGHYGYTF	TGTGCCAGCAGCTCGCGGACAGGGCACTATGGCTACACCTTC
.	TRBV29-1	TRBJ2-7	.	CSVEVVQGINEQYF	TGCAGCGTTGAAGTAGTTCAGGGTATCAACGAGCAGTACTTC
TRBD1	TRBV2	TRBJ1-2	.	CASSAPRDRQRYGYTF	TGTGCCAGCAGTGCTCCCCGGGACAGGCAACGGTATGGCTACACCTTC
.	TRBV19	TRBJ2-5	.	CASSSRTVETQYF	TGTGCCAGTAGTTCCCGGACAGTCGAGACCCAGTACTTC
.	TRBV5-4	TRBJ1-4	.	CASSLGGKKLFF	TGTGCCAGCAGCTTGGGTGGGAAAAAACTGTTTTTT
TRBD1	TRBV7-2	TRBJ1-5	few	CASSLGDSSPQHF	TGTGCCAGCAGCTTAGGGGACAGCTCGCCCCAGCATTTT